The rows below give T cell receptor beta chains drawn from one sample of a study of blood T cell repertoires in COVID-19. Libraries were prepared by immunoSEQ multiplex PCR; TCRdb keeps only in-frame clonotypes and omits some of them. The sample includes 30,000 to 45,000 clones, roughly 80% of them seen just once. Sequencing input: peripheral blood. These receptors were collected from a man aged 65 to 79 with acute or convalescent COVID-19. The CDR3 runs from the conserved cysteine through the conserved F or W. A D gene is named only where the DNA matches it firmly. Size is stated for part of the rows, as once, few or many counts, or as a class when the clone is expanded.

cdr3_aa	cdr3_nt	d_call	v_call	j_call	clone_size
CASSLVDNPGTDTQYF	TGTGCCAGCAGCTTAGTGGACAATCCGGGCACAGATACGCAGTATTTT	-	TRBV7-2	TRBJ2-3	-
CASSPRAGGNSNEQFF	TGTGCCAGCAGCCCGAGGGCGGGAGGGAACAGCAATGAGCAGTTCTTC	TRBD2	TRBV7-9	TRBJ2-1	-
CASSLGHYYEQYF	TGTGCCAGCAGTCTTGGACACTACTACGAGCAGTACTTC	-	TRBV6-6	TRBJ2-7	few
CASSQGQLGGNTIYF	TGTGCCAGCTCACAGGGACAGCTCGGTGGAAACACCATATATTTT	TRBD1	TRBV18	TRBJ1-3	-
CVSSLNRQGPSNQPQHF	TGTGTCAGCAGTTTAAATCGACAGGGCCCTAGCAATCAGCCCCAGCATTTT	TRBD1	TRBV28	TRBJ1-5	-
CASSQQGADQPQHF	TGTGCCAGCAGCCAACAGGGGGCAGATCAGCCCCAGCATTTT	TRBD1	TRBV5-4	TRBJ1-5	-
CASSSLAGERTPYEQYF	TGTGCCAGCAGCTCTCTAGCGGGAGAACGTACCCCCTACGAGCAGTACTTC	TRBD2	TRBV7-9	TRBJ2-7	-
CASRGGGFSGELFF	TGTGCCAGTCGGGGCGGGGGGTTCTCCGGGGAGCTGTTTTTT	TRBD2	TRBV19	TRBJ2-2	-
CASSQGQGINEQYF	TGCGCCAGCAGCCAAGGACAGGGGATCAACGAGCAGTACTTC	TRBD1	TRBV4-3	TRBJ2-7	-
CASSLTDTQGQFF	TGTGCCAGCAGTTTAACAGATACTCAGGGGCAGTTCTTC	-	TRBV28	TRBJ2-1	once
CASKASGGTDTQYF	TGTGCCAGTAAGGCTAGCGGGGGCACAGATACGCAGTATTTT	TRBD2	TRBV19	TRBJ2-3	once
CASSPLGQDLYGYTF	TGTGCCAGCAGTCCTCTTGGACAGGACCTATATGGCTACACCTTC	TRBD1	TRBV11-2	TRBJ1-2	-
CASWSRASNQPQHF	TGTGCCAGTTGGTCCAGGGCTAGCAATCAGCCCCAGCATTTT	-	TRBV19	TRBJ1-5	-
CASRIERGQDTQYF	TGTGCCAGCAGGATAGAACGGGGACAAGATACGCAGTATTTT	-	TRBV6-5	TRBJ2-3	-
CASSLAETTAEAFF	TGTGCCAGCAGCTTAGCGGAGACTACGGCTGAAGCTTTCTTT	-	TRBV7-9	TRBJ1-1	-
CASSLSTGGGTEAFF	TGTGCCAGCAGTTTATCGACAGGGGGCGGGACTGAAGCTTTCTTT	TRBD1	TRBV27	TRBJ1-1	few
CASSMRPEFATNEKLFF	TGTGCCAGTAGTATGAGGCCAGAATTTGCAACTAATGAAAAACTGTTTTTT	-	TRBV19	TRBJ1-4	-